This T cell receptor beta chain derives from a study of OX40 agonist ivuxolimab in advanced cancers. The CDR3 covers 14 residues. Trimming cost V 1 base and J 6 bases, with 12 bases left between them. Germline CDR1 SEHNR, CDR2 FQNEAQ (reference sequence). There are a few counts of this clone. Blood sampling was done at baseline, cycle 4 day 1, and cycle 7 day 1. The method was immunoSEQ multiplex PCR; TCRdb's version includes in-frame clones alone and lacks a portion of them. The sample yields more than 70,000 clones, about 84% seen once. This material consisted of CD4+ or CD8+ T cells sorted from blood, taken in a trial of the OX40 agonist ivuxolimab. The chain carries TRBV7-9 and TRBJ1-2; D gene unclear. This TCR was sampled from an adult with an advanced solid tumor such as melanoma, head and neck, liver or kidney cancer. CDR3 coding DNA: TGTGCCAGCAGCTTAGTACGGCCCAGGAATGGCTACACCTTC. It yields the protein CASSLVRPRNGYTF.